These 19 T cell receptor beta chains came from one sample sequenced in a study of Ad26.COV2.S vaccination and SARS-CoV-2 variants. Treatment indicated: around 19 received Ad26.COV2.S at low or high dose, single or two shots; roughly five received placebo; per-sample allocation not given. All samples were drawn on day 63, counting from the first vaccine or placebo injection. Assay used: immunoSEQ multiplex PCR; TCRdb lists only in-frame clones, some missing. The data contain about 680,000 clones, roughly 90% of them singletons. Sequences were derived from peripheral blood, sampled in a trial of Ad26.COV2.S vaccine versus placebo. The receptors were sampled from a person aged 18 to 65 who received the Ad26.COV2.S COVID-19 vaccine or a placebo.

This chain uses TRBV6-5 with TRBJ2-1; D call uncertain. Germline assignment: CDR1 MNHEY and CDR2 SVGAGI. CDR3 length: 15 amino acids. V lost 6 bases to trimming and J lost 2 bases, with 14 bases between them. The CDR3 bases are TGTGCCAGCAGAAGCCGCGAGTTCCCCTACAATGAGCAGTTCTTC. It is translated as CASRSREFPYNEQFF.

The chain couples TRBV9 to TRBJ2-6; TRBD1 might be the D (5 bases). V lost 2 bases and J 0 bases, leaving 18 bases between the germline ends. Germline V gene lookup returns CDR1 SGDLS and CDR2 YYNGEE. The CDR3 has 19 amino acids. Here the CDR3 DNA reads TGTGCCAGCAGCGTTTTAGCAGGGCTTAAGAGCTCTGGGGCCAACGTCCTGACTTTC. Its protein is CASSVLAGLKSSGANVLTF.

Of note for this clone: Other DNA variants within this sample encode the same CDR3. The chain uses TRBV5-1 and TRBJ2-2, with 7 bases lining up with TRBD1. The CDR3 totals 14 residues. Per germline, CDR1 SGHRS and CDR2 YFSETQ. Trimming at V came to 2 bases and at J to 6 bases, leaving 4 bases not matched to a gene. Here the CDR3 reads CASSFPQGSGELFF. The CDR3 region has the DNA TGCGCCAGCAGCTTTCCACAGGGGTCCGGGGAGCTGTTTTTT.

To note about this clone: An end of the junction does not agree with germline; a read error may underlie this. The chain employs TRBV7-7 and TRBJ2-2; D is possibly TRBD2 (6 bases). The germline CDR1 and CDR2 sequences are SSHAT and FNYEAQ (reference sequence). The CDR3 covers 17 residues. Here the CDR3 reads CASSLELAELSTGELFF. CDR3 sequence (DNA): TGTGCTAGCAGCTTAGAGTTAGCGGAGCTTTCCACCGGGGAGCTGTTTTTT.

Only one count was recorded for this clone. CDR3 sequence: CASSLVAGPNEQYF. For the CDR3, the DNA is TGTGCCAGCAGCTTGGTCGCGGGCCCCAACGAGCAGTACTTC. This sequence joins TRBV7-9 and TRBJ2-7; D is possibly TRBD2 (5 bases). The germline gives CDR1 SEHNR, CDR2 FQNEAQ (reference sequence). The CDR3 covers 14 residues. Trimming left V 3 bases short and J 5 bases short, with 14 bases between.

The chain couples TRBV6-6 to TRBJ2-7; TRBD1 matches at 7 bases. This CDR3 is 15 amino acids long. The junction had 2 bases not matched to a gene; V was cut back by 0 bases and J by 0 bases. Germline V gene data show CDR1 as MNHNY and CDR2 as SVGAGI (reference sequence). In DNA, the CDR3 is TGTGCCAGCAGTTACTCCGGGACAGACTCCTACGAGCAGTACTTC. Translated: CASSYSGTDSYEQYF.

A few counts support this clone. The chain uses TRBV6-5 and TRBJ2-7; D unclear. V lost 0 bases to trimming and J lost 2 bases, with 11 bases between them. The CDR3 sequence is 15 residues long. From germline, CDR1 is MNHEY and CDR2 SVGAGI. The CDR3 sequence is CASSYSKGMTYEQYF. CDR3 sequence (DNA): TGTGCCAGCAGTTACTCGAAGGGCATGACCTACGAGCAGTACTTC.

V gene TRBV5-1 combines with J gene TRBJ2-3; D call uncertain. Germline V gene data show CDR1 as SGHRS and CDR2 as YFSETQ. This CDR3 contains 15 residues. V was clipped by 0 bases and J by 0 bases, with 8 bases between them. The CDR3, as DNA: TGCGCCAGCAGCTTGGACGCTGCTAGCACAGATACGCAGTATTTT. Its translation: CASSLDAASTDTQYF.

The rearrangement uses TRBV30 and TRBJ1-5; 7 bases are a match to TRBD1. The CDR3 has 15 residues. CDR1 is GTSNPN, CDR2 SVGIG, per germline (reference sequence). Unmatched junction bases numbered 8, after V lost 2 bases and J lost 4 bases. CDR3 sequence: CAWSRRTGGNQPQHF. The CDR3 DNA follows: TGTGCCTGGAGTCGAAGGACAGGCGGGAATCAGCCCCAGCATTTT.

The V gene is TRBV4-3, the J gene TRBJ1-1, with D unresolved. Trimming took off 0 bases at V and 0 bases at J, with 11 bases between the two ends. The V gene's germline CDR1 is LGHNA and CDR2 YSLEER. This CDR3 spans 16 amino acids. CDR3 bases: TGCGCCAGCAGCCAAGATCTGGAACCACTGAACACTGAAGCTTTCTTT. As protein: CASSQDLEPLNTEAFF.

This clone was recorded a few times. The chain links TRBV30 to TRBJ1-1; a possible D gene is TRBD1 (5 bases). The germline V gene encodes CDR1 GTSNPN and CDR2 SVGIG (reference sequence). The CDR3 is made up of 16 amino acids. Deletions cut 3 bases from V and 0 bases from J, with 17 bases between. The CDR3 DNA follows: TGTGCCTGGAGCCCCCCGCAGGGTTACATGAACACTGAAGCTTTCTTT. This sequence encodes CAWSPPQGYMNTEAFF.

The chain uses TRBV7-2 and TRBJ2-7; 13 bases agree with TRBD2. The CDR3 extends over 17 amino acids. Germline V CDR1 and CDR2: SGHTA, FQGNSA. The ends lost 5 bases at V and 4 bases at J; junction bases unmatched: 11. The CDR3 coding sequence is TGTGCCAGCAGCCCAGGGACTAGCGGGGAGGTCCTTTACGAGCAGTACTTC. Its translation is CASSPGTSGEVLYEQYF.

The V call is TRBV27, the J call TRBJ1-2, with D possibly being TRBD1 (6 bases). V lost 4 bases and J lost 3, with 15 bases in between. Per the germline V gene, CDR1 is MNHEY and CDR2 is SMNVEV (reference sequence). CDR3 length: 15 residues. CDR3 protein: CASSSPAGGYYGYTF. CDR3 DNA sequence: TGTGCCAGCAGTTCCCCAGCGGGGGGCTACTATGGCTACACCTTC.

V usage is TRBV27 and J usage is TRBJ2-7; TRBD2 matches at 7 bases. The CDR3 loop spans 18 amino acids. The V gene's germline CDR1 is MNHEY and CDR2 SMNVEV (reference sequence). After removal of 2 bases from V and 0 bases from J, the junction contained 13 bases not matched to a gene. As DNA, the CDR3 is TGTGCCAGCAGTTTACTATGGGGCCCGTCTAGCGGCTCCTACGAGCAGTACTTC. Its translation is CASSLLWGPSSGSYEQYF.

The CDR3 sequence is CASRPQNTGELFF. For the CDR3, the DNA is TGTGCCAGCAGGCCCCAAAACACCGGGGAGCTGTTTTTT. The V gene is TRBV7-2, the J gene TRBJ2-2; D unclear. This CDR3 comprises 13 residues. The germline gives CDR1 SGHTA, CDR2 FQGNSA. Trimming took 6 bases from V and 2 from J, leaving 7 bases between them. Based on the CDR3 plus reference TRBV7-2 and TRBJ2-2, the full variable domain is GAGVSQSPSNKVTEKGKDVELRCDPISGHTALYWYRQSLGQGLEFLIYFQGNSAPDKSGLPSDRFSAERTGGSVSTLTIQRTQQEDSAVYLCASRPQNTGELFFGEGSRLTVL.

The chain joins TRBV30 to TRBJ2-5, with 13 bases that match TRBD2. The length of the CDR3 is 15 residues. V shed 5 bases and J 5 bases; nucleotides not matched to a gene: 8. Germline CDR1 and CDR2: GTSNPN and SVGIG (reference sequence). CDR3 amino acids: CAWAPGLAGVETQYF. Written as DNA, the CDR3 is TGTGCCTGGGCCCCAGGACTAGCGGGAGTTGAGACCCAGTACTTC.

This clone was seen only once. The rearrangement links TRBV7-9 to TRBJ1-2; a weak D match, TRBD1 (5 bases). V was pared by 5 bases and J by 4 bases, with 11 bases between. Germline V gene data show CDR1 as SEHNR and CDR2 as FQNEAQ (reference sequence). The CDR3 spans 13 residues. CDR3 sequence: CASSDRDAYGYTF. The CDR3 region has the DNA TGTGCCAGCAGCGACCGGGACGCCTATGGCTACACCTTC.

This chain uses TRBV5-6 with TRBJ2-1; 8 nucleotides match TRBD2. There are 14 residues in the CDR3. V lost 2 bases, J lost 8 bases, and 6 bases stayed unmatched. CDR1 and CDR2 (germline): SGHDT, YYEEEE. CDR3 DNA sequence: TGTGCCAGCAGCTTAACGGGAGGGCCGGATGAGCAGTTCTTC. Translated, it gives CASSLTGGPDEQFF.

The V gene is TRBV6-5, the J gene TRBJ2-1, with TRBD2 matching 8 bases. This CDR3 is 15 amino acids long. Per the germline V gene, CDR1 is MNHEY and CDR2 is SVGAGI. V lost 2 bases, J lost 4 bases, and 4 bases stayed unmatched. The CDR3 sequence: CASSYGIAGYNEQFF. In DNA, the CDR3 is TGTGCCAGCAGTTACGGAATAGCGGGATACAATGAGCAGTTCTTC.